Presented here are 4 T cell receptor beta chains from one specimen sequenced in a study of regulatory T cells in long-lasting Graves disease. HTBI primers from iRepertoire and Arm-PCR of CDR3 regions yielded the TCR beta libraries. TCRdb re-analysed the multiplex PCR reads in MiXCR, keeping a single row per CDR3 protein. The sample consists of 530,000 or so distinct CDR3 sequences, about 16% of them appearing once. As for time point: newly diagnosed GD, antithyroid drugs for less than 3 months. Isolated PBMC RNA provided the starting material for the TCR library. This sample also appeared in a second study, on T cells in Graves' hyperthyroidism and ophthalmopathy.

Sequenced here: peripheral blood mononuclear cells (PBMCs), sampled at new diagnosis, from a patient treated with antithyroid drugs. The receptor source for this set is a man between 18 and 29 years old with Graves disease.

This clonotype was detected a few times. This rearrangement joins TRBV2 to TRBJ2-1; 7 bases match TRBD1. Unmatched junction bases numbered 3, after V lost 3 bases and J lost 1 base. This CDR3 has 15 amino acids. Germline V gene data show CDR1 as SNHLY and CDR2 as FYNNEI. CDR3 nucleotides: TGTGCCAGCAGTGACCGGGACAGATCCTACAATGAGCAGTTCTTC. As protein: CASSDRDRSYNEQFF.

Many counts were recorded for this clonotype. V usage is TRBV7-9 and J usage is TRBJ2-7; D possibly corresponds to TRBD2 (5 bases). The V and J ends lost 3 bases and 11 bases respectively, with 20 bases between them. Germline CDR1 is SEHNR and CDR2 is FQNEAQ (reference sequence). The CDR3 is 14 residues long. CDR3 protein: CASSFLHPPTREYF. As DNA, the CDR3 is TGTGCCAGCAGCTTCCTGCACCCCCCTACGAGGGAGTACTTC.

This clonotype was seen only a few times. CDR3 DNA: TGTGCCAGCAGTAGCAGGGGAGGGTACACCTTC. Translation: CASSSRGGYTF. The chain combines TRBV6-1 with TRBJ1-2; possibly TRBD1 for D (6 bases). V lost 5 bases and J 11 bases, leaving 12 bases between the germline ends. This CDR3 is built from 11 residues. Germline CDR1 MNHNS, CDR2 SASEGT.

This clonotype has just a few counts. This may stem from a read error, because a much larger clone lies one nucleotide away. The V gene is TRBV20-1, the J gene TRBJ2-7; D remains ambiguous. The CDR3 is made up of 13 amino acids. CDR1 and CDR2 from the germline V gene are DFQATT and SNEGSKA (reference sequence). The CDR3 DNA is TGCAGTGCTAGGGGGTACAGCTCCTACGAGCAGTGCTTC. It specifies CSARGYSSYEQCF.